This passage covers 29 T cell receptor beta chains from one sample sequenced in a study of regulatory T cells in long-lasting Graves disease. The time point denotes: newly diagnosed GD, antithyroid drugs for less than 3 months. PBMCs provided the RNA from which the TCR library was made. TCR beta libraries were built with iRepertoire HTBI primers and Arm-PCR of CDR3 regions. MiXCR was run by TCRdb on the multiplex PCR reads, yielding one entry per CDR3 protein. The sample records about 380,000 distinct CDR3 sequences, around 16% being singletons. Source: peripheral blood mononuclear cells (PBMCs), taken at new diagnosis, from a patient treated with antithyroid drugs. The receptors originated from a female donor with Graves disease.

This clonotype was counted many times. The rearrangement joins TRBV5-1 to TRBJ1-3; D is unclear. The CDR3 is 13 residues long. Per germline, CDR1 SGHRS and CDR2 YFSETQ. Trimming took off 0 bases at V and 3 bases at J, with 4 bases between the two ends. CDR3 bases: TGCGCCAGCAGCTTGGACAGTGGAAACACCATATATTTT. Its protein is CASSLDSGNTIYF.

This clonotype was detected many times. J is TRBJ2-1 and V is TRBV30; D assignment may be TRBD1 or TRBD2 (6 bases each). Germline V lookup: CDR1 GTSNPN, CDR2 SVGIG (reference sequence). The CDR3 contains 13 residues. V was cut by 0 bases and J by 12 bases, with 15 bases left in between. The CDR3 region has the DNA TGTGCCTGGAGTGTACTGAAGGGGGGATTGCAGTTCTTC. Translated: CAWSVLKGGLQFF.

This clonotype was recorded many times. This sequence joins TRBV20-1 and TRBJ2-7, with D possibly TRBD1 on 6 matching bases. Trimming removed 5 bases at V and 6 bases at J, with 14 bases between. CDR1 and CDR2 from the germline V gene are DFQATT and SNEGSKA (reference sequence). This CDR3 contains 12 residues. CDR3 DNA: TGCAGTGCTGACCAGGCAGGGGTCGAGCAGTACTTC. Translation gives CSADQAGVEQYF.

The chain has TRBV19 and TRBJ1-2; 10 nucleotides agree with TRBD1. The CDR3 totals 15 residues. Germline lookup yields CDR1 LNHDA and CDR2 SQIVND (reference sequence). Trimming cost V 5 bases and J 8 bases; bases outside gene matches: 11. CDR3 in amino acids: CASSSPPGQGRGYTF. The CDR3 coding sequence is TGTGCCAGTAGTTCCCCACCGGGACAGGGGCGCGGCTACACCTTC.

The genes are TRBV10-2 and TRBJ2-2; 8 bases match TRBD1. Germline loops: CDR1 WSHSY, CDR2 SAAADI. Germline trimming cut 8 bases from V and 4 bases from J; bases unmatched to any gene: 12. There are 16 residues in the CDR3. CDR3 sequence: CASYETRGLGTGELFF. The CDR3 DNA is TGCGCCAGCTACGAAACCAGGGGGCTAGGCACCGGGGAGCTGTTTTTT.

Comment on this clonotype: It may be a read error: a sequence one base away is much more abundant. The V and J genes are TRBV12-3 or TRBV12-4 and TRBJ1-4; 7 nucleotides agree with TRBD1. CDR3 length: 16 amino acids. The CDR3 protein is CPSTNWPGQKNEKLFF. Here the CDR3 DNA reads TGTCCCAGCACTAACTGGCCGGGACAGAAAAATGAAAAACTGTTTTTT.

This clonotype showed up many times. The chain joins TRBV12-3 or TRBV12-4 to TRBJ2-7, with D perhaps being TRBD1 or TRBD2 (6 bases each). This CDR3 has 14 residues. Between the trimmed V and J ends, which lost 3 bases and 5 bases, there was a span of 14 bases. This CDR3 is CASSFWSGEDEQYF. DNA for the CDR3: TGTGCCAGCAGTTTTTGGTCAGGGGAGGACGAGCAGTACTTC.

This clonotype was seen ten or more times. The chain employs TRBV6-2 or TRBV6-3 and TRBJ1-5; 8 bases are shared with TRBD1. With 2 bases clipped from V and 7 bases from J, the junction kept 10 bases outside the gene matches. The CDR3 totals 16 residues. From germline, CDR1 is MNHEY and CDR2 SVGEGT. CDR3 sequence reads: CASSYGPGQAMQPQHF. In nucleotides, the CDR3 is TGTGCCAGCAGTTACGGACCGGGACAGGCAATGCAGCCCCAGCATTTT.

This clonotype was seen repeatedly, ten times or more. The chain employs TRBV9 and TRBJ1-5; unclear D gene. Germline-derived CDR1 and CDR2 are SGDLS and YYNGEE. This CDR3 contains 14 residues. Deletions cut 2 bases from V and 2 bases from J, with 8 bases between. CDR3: CASSVSDRNQPQHF. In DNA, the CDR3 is TGTGCCAGCAGCGTGTCCGACCGCAATCAGCCCCAGCATTTT.

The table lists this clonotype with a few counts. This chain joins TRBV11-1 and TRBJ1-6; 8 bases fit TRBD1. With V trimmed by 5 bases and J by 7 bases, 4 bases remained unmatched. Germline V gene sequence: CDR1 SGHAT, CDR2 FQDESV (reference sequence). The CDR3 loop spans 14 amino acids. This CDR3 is CASSADRENSPLHF. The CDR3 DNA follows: TGTGCCAGCAGCGCGGACAGGGAGAATTCACCCCTCCACTTT.

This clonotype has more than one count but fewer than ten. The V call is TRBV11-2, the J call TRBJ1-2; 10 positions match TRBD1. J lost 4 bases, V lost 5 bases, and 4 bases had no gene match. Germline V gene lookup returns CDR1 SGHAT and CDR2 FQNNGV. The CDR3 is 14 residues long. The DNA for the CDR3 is TGTGCCAGCAGCGGGACAGGGGTACGCTATGGCTACACCTTC. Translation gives CASSGTGVRYGYTF.

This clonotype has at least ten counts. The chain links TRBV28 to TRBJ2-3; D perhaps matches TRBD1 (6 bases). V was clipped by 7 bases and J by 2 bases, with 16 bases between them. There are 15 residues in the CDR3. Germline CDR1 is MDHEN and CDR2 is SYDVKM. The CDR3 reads CASNDRSSVTDTQYF. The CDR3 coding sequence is TGTGCCAGCAACGACAGGTCCTCTGTCACAGATACGCAGTATTTT.

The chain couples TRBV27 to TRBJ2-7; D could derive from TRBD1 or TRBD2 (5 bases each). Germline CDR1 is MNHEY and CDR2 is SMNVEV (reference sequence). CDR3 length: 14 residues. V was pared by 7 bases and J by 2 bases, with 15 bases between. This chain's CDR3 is CASIPRDGPYEQYF. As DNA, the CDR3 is TGTGCCAGCATCCCCCGGGACGGCCCCTACGAGCAGTACTTC.

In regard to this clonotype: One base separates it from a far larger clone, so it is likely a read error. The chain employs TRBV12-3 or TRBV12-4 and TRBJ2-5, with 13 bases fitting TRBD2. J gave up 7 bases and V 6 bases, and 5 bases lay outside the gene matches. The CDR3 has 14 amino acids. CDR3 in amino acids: CASSGTSGNRTQYF. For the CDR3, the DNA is TGTGCCAGCAGCGGGACTAGCGGGAATCGGACCCAGTACTTC.

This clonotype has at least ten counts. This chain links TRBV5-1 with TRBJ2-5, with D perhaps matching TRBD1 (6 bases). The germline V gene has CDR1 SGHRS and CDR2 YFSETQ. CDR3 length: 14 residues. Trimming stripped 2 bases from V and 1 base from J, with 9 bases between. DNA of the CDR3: TGCGCCAGCAGCTTCGACAGGATCCAAGAGACCCAGTACTTC. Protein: CASSFDRIQETQYF.

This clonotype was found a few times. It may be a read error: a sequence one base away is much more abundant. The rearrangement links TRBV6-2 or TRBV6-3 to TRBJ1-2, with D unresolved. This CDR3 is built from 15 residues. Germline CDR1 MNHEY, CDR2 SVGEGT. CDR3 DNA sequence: TGTGCCAGCAGCCCGGTAGAGGGATTCTGGTATGACTACACCTTC. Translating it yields CASSPVEGFWYDYTF.

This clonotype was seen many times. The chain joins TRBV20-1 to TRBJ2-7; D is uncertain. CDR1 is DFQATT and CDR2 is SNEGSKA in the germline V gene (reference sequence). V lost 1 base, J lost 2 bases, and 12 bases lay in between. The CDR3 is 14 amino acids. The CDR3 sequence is CSARGLAFPYEQYF. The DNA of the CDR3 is TGCAGTGCTAGAGGTTTGGCTTTCCCCTACGAGCAGTACTTC.

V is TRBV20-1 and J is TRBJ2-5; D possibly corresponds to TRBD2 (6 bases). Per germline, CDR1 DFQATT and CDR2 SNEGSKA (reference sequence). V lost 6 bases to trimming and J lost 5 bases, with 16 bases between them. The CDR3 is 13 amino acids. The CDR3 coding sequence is TGCAGTGCCGCCCCTGGTCGGGGGGAGACCCAGTACTTC. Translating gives CSAAPGRGETQYF.

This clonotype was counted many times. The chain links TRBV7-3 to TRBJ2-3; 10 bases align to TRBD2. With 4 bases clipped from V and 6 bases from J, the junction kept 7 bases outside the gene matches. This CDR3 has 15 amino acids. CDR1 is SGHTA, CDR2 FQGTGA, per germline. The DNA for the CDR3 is TGTGCCAGCAGCTACAGCGGGAGGGCCGCCGATACGCAGTATTTT. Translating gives CASSYSGRAADTQYF. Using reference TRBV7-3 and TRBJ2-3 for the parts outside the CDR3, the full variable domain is GAGVSQTPSNKVTEKGKYVELRCDPISGHTALYWYRQSLGQGPEFLIYFQGTGAADDSGLPNDRFFAVRPEGSVSTLKIQRTERGDSAVYLCASSYSGRAADTQYFGPGTRLTVL.

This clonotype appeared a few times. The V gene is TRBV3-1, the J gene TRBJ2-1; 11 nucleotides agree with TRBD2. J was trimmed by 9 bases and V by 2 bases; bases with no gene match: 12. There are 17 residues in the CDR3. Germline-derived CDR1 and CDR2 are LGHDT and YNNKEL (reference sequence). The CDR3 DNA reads TGTGCCAGCAGCCAACCCCGACTAGCGGGGACCCTAAGTGAGCAGTTCTTC. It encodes CASSQPRLAGTLSEQFF.

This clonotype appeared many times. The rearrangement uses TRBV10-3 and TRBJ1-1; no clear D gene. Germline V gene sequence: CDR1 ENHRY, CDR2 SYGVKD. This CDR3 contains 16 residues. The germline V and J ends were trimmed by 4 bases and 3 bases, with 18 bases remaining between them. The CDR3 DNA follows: TGTGCCATCAGTGTTGGAGCTTCGCGTGGGGACACTGAAGCTTTCTTT. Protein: CAISVGASRGDTEAFF.

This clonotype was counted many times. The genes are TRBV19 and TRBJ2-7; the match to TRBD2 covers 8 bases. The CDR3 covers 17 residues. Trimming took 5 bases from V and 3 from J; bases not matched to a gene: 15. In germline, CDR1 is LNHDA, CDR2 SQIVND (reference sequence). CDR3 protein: CASSLLEPSGSVYEQYF. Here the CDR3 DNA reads TGTGCCAGTAGTCTTCTTGAACCAAGCGGGAGTGTCTACGAGCAGTACTTC.

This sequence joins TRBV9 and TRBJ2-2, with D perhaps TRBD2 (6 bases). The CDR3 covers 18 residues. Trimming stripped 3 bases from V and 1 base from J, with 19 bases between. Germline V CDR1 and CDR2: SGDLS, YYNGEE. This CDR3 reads CASSAPTAGQQNTGELFF. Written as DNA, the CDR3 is TGTGCCAGCAGCGCCCCCACGGCGGGGCAGCAGAACACCGGGGAGCTGTTTTTT.

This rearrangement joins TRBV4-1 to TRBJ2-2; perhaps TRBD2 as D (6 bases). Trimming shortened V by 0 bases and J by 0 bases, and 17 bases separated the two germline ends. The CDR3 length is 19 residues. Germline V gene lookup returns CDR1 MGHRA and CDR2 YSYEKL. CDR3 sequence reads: CASSQDLFPGTPNTGELFF. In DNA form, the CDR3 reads TGCGCCAGCAGCCAAGATCTTTTTCCTGGGACTCCGAACACCGGGGAGCTGTTTTTT.

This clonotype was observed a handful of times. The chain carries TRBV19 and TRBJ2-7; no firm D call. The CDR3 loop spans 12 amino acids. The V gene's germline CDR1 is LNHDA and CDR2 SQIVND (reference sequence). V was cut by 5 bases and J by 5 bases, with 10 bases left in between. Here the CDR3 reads CASSPTKNEQYF. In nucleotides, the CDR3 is TGTGCCAGTAGTCCCACAAAAAACGAGCAGTACTTC.

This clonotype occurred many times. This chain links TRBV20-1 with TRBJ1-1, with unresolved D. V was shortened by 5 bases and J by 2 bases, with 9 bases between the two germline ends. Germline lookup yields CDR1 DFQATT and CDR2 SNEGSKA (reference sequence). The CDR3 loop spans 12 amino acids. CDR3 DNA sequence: TGCAGTGCTCAGGAGGTTAACACTGAAGCTTTCTTT. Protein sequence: CSAQEVNTEAFF.

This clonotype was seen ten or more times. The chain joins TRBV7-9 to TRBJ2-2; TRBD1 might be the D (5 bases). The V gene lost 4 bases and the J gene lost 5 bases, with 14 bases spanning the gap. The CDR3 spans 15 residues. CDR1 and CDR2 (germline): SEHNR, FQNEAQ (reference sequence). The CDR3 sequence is CASSSTVLRTGELFF. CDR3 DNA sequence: TGTGCCAGCAGCTCGACAGTGTTAAGAACCGGGGAGCTGTTTTTT.

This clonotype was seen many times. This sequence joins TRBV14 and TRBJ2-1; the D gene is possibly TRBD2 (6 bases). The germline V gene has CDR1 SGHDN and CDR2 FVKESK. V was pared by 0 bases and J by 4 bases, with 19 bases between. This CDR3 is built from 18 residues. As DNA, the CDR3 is TGTGCCAGCAGCCAAGATCTATGGTTAGGCGGGACTTACAATGAGCAGTTCTTC. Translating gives CASSQDLWLGGTYNEQFF.

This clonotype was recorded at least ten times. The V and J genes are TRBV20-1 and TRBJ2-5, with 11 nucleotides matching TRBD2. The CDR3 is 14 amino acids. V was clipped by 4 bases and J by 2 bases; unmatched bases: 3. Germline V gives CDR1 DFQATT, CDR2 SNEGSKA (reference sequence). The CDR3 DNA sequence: TGCAGTGCTAAGGGACTAGCGGATCAAGAGACCCAGTACTTC. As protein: CSAKGLADQETQYF.